This T cell receptor (beta chain) was identified during a study of shared clonotypes between healthy human individuals (TCRdb year 2020). Describing the broader study: The cohort comprised a couple of women and a few men aged 18 to 49 years. Each donor's leukapheresis produced roughly between roughly 0.85 and 10 billion PBMCs. To increase sequencing depth and limit assay-specific biases, different laboratories used diverse techniques to prepare libraries and sequence TCR repertoires. For each donor, CD4 naive and CD4 memory were each given three plates, CD8 naive was given two plates, and CD8 memory was given one plate. To estimate repertoire size and how much clonotype sharing occurs between individuals, the study deeply sequenced the blood TCR repertoires of about five healthy adults.

V is pared back by 1 base and J by 5 bases, with 8 bases lying between the germline termini. CDR1 and CDR2 are drawn from the germline V gene: MGHRA, YSYEKL. Spanning cysteine to phenylalanine, the CDR3 consists of 14 amino acids. The kept DNA is CDR3 alone, 42 bases in frame from the first base. The full study reports these points: Based on pairwise subsampling, the degree of clonotype sharing among donors was expected to be affected by sequencing depth. Sampling was restricted to blood, and TCR repertoires in tissue are likely to differ from TCR repertoires in blood. Sharing across several donors was observed for about 5% of naive CD4, over 3% of naive CD8, roughly 2.3% of memory CD4, and roughly 0.43% of memory CD8 clonotypes. Compared with non-shared clonotypes, the clonotypes found in all four sorted-subset donors had higher generation probabilities. Naive subsets generally had larger estimated clonotype richness than memory subsets did. The small number of donors limited the genetic and exposure-history diversity represented. Even with the large sequencing depth, rarefaction of the sorted-subset datasets indicated that sequencing was incomplete.

Using the deep immunoSEQ assay, TCR CDR3 regions were amplified from genomic DNA by multiplex PCR. For each cell subset, the extracted genomic DNA was distributed evenly across all wells of several immunoSEQ 96-well plates, and each plate served as one replicate. For sorted subsets, 150 to 250 ng of genomic DNA, equivalent to 25,000 to 35,000 T cell genomes, went into each replicate PCR. Purified libraries were measured with a Qubit 3.0 fluorometer, size-checked on a Bioanalyzer 2100, and measured again with the KAPA Library Quantification kit. Every immunoSEQ 96-well plate was sequenced on a separate single-read 150-cycle Illumina NextSeq 550 flow cell. Per the authors' processing: Because only junctional sequences without quality scores were contained in the immunoSEQ output, filtering matching that applied to full-length reads could not be performed. Sequences were annotated with PyIR, a Python wrapper for IgBLAST v1.9, and V/J genes and CDR3 were assigned using IMGT germline references. Reads were removed for weak V/J assignments (E-value above 1e-6), missing CDR3, stop codons, out-of-frame junctions, or ambiguous translated residues. V3J clonotypes were defined as sequences sharing an identical inferred V gene, J gene, and CDR3 amino acid sequence. The percentage overlap between two repertoires was calculated by dividing the number of shared unique clonotypes by the size of the smaller repertoire. RTK rarefaction, the Chao1 estimator, and Recon v2.1 estimates of unobserved clonotypes were used to assess repertoire richness. Generation probabilities were computed with OLGA for all TCRbeta clonotypes obtained by the gDNA method from a few donors. This is the immuneACCESS table as TCRdb keeps it, with only in-frame sequences that have V and J called. A part of the clones is gone; compared with another copy, unresolved V genes explain less than half, and the rest is unexplained. The V and J calls and clone size come from that table; D and trimming were worked out from the DNA. This sample lists some 1,900,000 clones; about 95% were detected once. The ten most abundant clones make up around 1% of the sample.

For the CD8 naive samples, CD45RO-negative cells were positively selected for CCR7, yielding a CD45RA+CCR7+ population from which TemRA cells were excluded. The donors were healthy, HIV-negative adults who had no recently reported acute infections or vaccinations. All donors were Caucasian adults living in Nashville, Tennessee, USA. After blood collection by leukapheresis, PBMCs were isolated using Ficoll-Histopaque density gradient centrifugation and then cryopreserved in the vapor phase of liquid nitrogen. Purity and quantity of every magnetically sorted T cell population were checked by analytical flow cytometry. From each sorted fraction, genomic DNA was isolated and quantified by UV absorbance on a Nanodrop 2000c. With respect to this clone: This clone's antigen is unknown. The sample holds no much larger clone one base away, and base qualities are not on file.

The receptor was isolated from a man between 18 and 29 years old in good health. Sequencing was done on a sample of naive CD8+ T cells sorted from blood. According to the study, the label for this sample's cell subset or site signals: CD45RA+CCR7+. The sequence links TRBV4-1 to TRBJ1-4; the D gene is unclear. The DNA is TGCGCCAGCAGCCAAGTGCAGCTAAATGAAAAACTGTTTTTT. Its amino acids are CASSQVQLNEKLFF.